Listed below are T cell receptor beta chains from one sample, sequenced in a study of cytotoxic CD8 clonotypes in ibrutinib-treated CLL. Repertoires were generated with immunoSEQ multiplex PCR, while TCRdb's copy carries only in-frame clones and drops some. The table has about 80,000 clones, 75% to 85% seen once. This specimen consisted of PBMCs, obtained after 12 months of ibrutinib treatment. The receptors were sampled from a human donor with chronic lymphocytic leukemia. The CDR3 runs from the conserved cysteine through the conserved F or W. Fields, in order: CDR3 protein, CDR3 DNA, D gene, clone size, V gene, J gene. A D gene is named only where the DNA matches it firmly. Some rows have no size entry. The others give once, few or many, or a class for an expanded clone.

cdr3_aa: CASSSPGIAGYNEQFF
cdr3_nt: TGTGCCAGCAGCTCGCCCGGGATAGCGGGTTACAATGAGCAGTTCTTC
d_call: TRBD2
clone_size: NA
v_call: TRBV7-2
j_call: TRBJ2-1

cdr3_aa: CASSLGAGYSNQPQHF
cdr3_nt: TGTGCCAGCAGCTTAGGGGCAGGGTACAGCAATCAGCCCCAGCATTTT
d_call: NA
clone_size: NA
v_call: TRBV7-9
j_call: TRBJ1-5

cdr3_aa: CASSFWSGRGEQYF
cdr3_nt: TGTGCCAGCAGCTTCTGGTCAGGGCGAGGCGAGCAGTACTTC
d_call: NA
clone_size: NA
v_call: TRBV7-8
j_call: TRBJ2-7

cdr3_aa: CAWSPGRENTEAFF
cdr3_nt: TGTGCCTGGAGTCCAGGACGGGAGAACACTGAAGCTTTCTTT
d_call: NA
clone_size: once
v_call: TRBV30
j_call: TRBJ1-1

cdr3_aa: CASSPRPDSYEQYF
cdr3_nt: TGTGCCAGCAGCCCCCGACCGGACTCCTACGAGCAGTACTTC
d_call: NA
clone_size: many
v_call: TRBV11-1
j_call: TRBJ2-7

cdr3_aa: CASSRILAGTEAFF
cdr3_nt: TGTGCCAGCAGCCGCATACTAGCCGGCACTGAAGCTTTCTTT
d_call: NA
clone_size: NA
v_call: TRBV6-5
j_call: TRBJ1-1

cdr3_aa: CASTSAGLAGGDTQYF
cdr3_nt: TGTGCCAGCACCTCCGCGGGACTAGCGGGAGGAGATACGCAGTATTTT
d_call: TRBD2
clone_size: NA
v_call: TRBV6-6
j_call: TRBJ2-3

cdr3_aa: CASSVDGTDTQYF
cdr3_nt: TGTGCCAGCAGCGTAGACGGCACAGATACGCAGTATTTT
d_call: NA
clone_size: NA
v_call: TRBV9
j_call: TRBJ2-3

cdr3_aa: CASSPWGGPRGGNKKLFF
cdr3_nt: TGTGCCAGCAGCCCCTGGGGGGGGCCCCGAGGGGGGAATAAAAAACTGTTTTTT
d_call: NA
clone_size: NA
v_call: TRBV7-2
j_call: TRBJ1-4

cdr3_aa: CASNPGRRKETQYF
cdr3_nt: TGTGCCAGCAACCCGGGACGGAGGAAAGAGACCCAGTACTTC
d_call: NA
clone_size: NA
v_call: TRBV6-1
j_call: TRBJ2-5

cdr3_aa: CASREGYGYTF
cdr3_nt: TGTGCCAGTAGGGAGGGCTATGGCTACACCTTC
d_call: NA
clone_size: few
v_call: TRBV19
j_call: TRBJ1-2

cdr3_aa: CATPAGGKNIQYF
cdr3_nt: TGTGCCACCCCAGCGGGAGGGAAAAACATTCAGTACTTC
d_call: TRBD2
clone_size: NA
v_call: TRBV6-1
j_call: TRBJ2-4

cdr3_aa: CASSLAGQGGTEAFF
cdr3_nt: TGCGCCAGCAGCTTGGCCGGGCAGGGGGGCACTGAAGCTTTCTTT
d_call: TRBD1
clone_size: NA
v_call: TRBV5-1
j_call: TRBJ1-1

cdr3_aa: CAWSGGLAGDNEQFF
cdr3_nt: TGTGCCTGGAGTGGGGGACTAGCGGGGGACAATGAGCAGTTCTTC
d_call: TRBD2
clone_size: NA
v_call: TRBV30
j_call: TRBJ2-1

cdr3_aa: CASSLSQVNGYTF
cdr3_nt: TGTGCCAGCAGTTTAAGCCAGGTTAATGGCTACACCTTC
d_call: NA
clone_size: NA
v_call: TRBV28
j_call: TRBJ1-2

cdr3_aa: CASSRTGDGYTF
cdr3_nt: TGTGCCAGCAGTCGGACAGGGGATGGCTACACCTTC
d_call: TRBD1
clone_size: NA
v_call: TRBV6-5
j_call: TRBJ1-2

cdr3_aa: CASRRGTVQYF
cdr3_nt: TGTGCCAGCCGGCGGGGGACCGTCCAGTACTTC
d_call: TRBD2
clone_size: NA
v_call: TRBV28
j_call: TRBJ2-5

cdr3_aa: CASRRDRVSSQPQHF
cdr3_nt: TGTGCCAGCAGACGGGACAGGGTGTCTAGTCAGCCCCAGCATTTT
d_call: TRBD1
clone_size: NA
v_call: TRBV6-6
j_call: TRBJ1-5

cdr3_aa: CASSAGARNTGELFF
cdr3_nt: TGTGCCAGCAGTGCGGGGGCCAGGAACACCGGGGAGCTGTTTTTT
d_call: NA
clone_size: NA
v_call: TRBV25-1
j_call: TRBJ2-2

cdr3_aa: CASRTGTRETQYF
cdr3_nt: TGTGCCAGCAGAACCGGGACAAGGGAGACCCAGTACTTC
d_call: NA
clone_size: many
v_call: TRBV6-5
j_call: TRBJ2-5

cdr3_aa: CASSPFNWVQYF
cdr3_nt: TGTGCCAGCAGCCCCTTTAATTGGGTTCAGTACTTC
d_call: NA
clone_size: once
v_call: TRBV28
j_call: TRBJ2-4

cdr3_aa: CASSYTPRAQAFF
cdr3_nt: TGTGCCAGCAGTTACACCCCGCGGGCGCAAGCTTTCTTT
d_call: NA
clone_size: NA
v_call: TRBV6-5
j_call: TRBJ1-1

cdr3_aa: CAWSVSVNTEAFF
cdr3_nt: TGTGCCTGGAGTGTCTCGGTGAACACTGAAGCTTTCTTT
d_call: NA
clone_size: NA
v_call: TRBV30
j_call: TRBJ1-1

cdr3_aa: CASGTGGTYEQYF
cdr3_nt: TGTGCCAGCGGGACAGGGGGGACCTACGAGCAGTACTTC
d_call: TRBD1
clone_size: NA
v_call: TRBV28
j_call: TRBJ2-7

cdr3_aa: CASRGTGEGYEQYF
cdr3_nt: TGTGCCAGCAGGGGGACAGGGGAGGGTTACGAGCAGTACTTC
d_call: TRBD1
clone_size: NA
v_call: TRBV28
j_call: TRBJ2-7

cdr3_aa: CASTYGGERESYNEQFF
cdr3_nt: TGTGCCAGTACCTACGGGGGTGAGCGGGAGTCTTACAATGAGCAGTTCTTC
d_call: TRBD2
clone_size: NA
v_call: TRBV19
j_call: TRBJ2-1

cdr3_aa: CASSFTGAGGNTIYF
cdr3_nt: TGTGCCAGCAGTTTTACCGGGGCCGGGGGAAACACCATATATTTT
d_call: NA
clone_size: once
v_call: TRBV27
j_call: TRBJ1-3

cdr3_aa: CASSPTRGEQYF
cdr3_nt: TGTGCCAGCAGCCCCACTAGGGGCGAGCAGTACTTC
d_call: NA
clone_size: NA
v_call: TRBV6-6
j_call: TRBJ2-7

cdr3_aa: CASSTPPWGPHLEQFF
cdr3_nt: TGTGCCAGCAGTACCCCCCCCTGGGGGCCCCATTTGGAGCAGTTCTTC
d_call: NA
clone_size: NA
v_call: TRBV2
j_call: TRBJ2-1

cdr3_aa: CSVEVSSNQPQHF
cdr3_nt: TGCAGCGTTGAAGTGAGTTCCAATCAGCCCCAGCATTTT
d_call: NA
clone_size: few
v_call: TRBV29-1
j_call: TRBJ1-5

cdr3_aa: CASSLVGGQGGNQPQHF
cdr3_nt: TGTGCCAGCAGCTTAGTTGGGGGACAGGGAGGCAATCAGCCCCAGCATTTT
d_call: TRBD1
clone_size: NA
v_call: TRBV7-2
j_call: TRBJ1-5

cdr3_aa: CASSFRGQGGGYTF
cdr3_nt: TGTGCCAGCAGCTTTAGGGGACAGGGGGGTGGCTACACCTTC
d_call: TRBD1
clone_size: few
v_call: TRBV7-2
j_call: TRBJ1-2

cdr3_aa: CASSSRDGPYEQYF
cdr3_nt: TGTGCCAGCAGCTCCCGGGACGGACCCTACGAGCAGTACTTC
d_call: NA
clone_size: NA
v_call: TRBV7-2
j_call: TRBJ2-7

cdr3_aa: CASSVGGTTLTGELFF
cdr3_nt: TGTGCCAGCAGCGTAGGCGGGACTACCCTTACCGGGGAGCTGTTTTTT
d_call: TRBD2
clone_size: NA
v_call: TRBV9
j_call: TRBJ2-2

cdr3_aa: CASSQPGRWNEQFF
cdr3_nt: TGTGCCAGCAGCCAGCCGGGGAGGTGGAATGAGCAGTTCTTC
d_call: NA
clone_size: once
v_call: TRBV7-2
j_call: TRBJ2-1

cdr3_aa: CASSSRGHNQPQHF
cdr3_nt: TGTGCCAGTAGCTCAAGGGGCCACAATCAGCCCCAGCATTTT
d_call: NA
clone_size: NA
v_call: TRBV19
j_call: TRBJ1-5

cdr3_aa: CASSYEGGRDEQYF
cdr3_nt: TGTGCCAGCAGTTACGAAGGGGGACGGGACGAGCAGTACTTC
d_call: NA
clone_size: NA
v_call: TRBV6-6
j_call: TRBJ2-7

cdr3_aa: CASSLGARAEAFF
cdr3_nt: TGTGCCAGCAGCCTAGGGGCGCGGGCTGAAGCTTTCTTT
d_call: NA
clone_size: NA
v_call: TRBV5-6
j_call: TRBJ1-1

cdr3_aa: CASSPSTGAYGYTF
cdr3_nt: TGTGCCAGCAGCCCATCCACAGGGGCCTATGGCTACACCTTC
d_call: TRBD1
clone_size: NA
v_call: TRBV7-2
j_call: TRBJ1-2

cdr3_aa: CASSPRAGTDTQYF
cdr3_nt: TGTGCCAGCAGCCCCAGGGCCGGCACAGATACGCAGTATTTT
d_call: NA
clone_size: NA
v_call: TRBV7-6
j_call: TRBJ2-3

cdr3_aa: CASSVRGPTGELFF
cdr3_nt: TGTGCCAGCAGCGTCAGGGGGCCAACCGGGGAGCTGTTTTTT
d_call: TRBD1
clone_size: NA
v_call: TRBV11-3
j_call: TRBJ2-2

cdr3_aa: CASRTPGPANYGYTF
cdr3_nt: TGTGCCAGCAGGACCCCTGGGCCCGCTAACTATGGCTACACCTTC
d_call: NA
clone_size: NA
v_call: TRBV6-6
j_call: TRBJ1-2

cdr3_aa: CASSPPGGQGLSYEQYF
cdr3_nt: TGTGCCAGCAGCCCCCCAGGGGGACAGGGGTTGTCCTACGAGCAGTACTTC
d_call: TRBD1
clone_size: NA
v_call: TRBV11-2
j_call: TRBJ2-7

cdr3_aa: CASSDNRGSQPQHF
cdr3_nt: TGTGCCAGCTCAGACAACAGGGGAAGTCAGCCCCAGCATTTT
d_call: TRBD1
clone_size: NA
v_call: TRBV18
j_call: TRBJ1-5

cdr3_aa: CSAREGPSTYF
cdr3_nt: TGCAGTGCTAGAGAGGGTCCCTCTACGTATTTT
d_call: NA
clone_size: NA
v_call: TRBV20-1
j_call: TRBJ2-3

cdr3_aa: CASSPGRWSGGETQYF
cdr3_nt: TGTGCCAGCAGCCCCGGGCGGTGGTCGGGGGGGGAGACCCAGTACTTC
d_call: TRBD2
clone_size: NA
v_call: TRBV7-9
j_call: TRBJ2-5